This TCR beta chain is drawn from a study of shared clonotypes between healthy human individuals. Overall study findings and caveats: Depth of sequencing was expected to influence donor clonotype sharing. The represented genetic and exposure-history diversity was limited by the small number of donors. Despite large depth, sorted-subset datasets appeared incompletely sequenced.

About this clone itself: Its specificity is unknown.

This CDR3 comprises 15 residues. V was pared by 5 bases and J by 8 bases, with 11 bases of the junction left unmatched. Looked up from germline, CDR1 is MNHEY and CDR2 is SMNVEV (reference sequence). Assay used: immunoSEQ multiplex PCR; TCRdb lists only in-frame clones, some missing. The sample has about 2 million clones, approximately 94% seen once. Selected positively for CCR7 and CD45RO-negative, naive CD8 cells excluded terminally differentiated effector memory CD45RA+ cells. Healthy HIV-negative adults with no recent acute infections or vaccinations were recruited as donors. The V gene is TRBV27, the J gene TRBJ2-2; 7 bases are shared with TRBD1. Source material: naive CD8+ T cells sorted from blood. This receptor was taken from a man younger than 30 in good health. CDR3 residues: CASSSLEGATGELFF. In DNA form, the CDR3 reads TGTGCCAGCAGTAGCCTCGAGGGGGCTACTGGGGAGCTGTTTTTT.